A single sample gave rise to the 22 T cell receptor beta chains below, sequenced in a study of glioma-infiltrating T cells after dendritic cell vaccination. Some clones are missing from TCRdb's copy, which holds only in-frame ones; the method was immunoSEQ multiplex PCR. The top ten clones hold roughly 2.9% of a sample with tens of thousands of clones, about 85% of them seen once. The sample in question was blood, obtained before dendritic cell vaccination. The source of these receptors is a human donor with glioblastoma.

The genes are TRBV7-9 and TRBJ1-1; D is ambiguous. This CDR3 region has 12 residues. Germline CDR1 reads SEHNR; CDR2 reads FQNEAQ (reference sequence). The V gene lost 5 bases and the J gene lost 7 bases, with 11 bases spanning the gap. CDR3: CASSRESYEAFF. Here the CDR3 DNA reads TGTGCCAGCAGCCGTGAGAGCTATGAAGCTTTCTTT.

The rearrangement links TRBV28 to TRBJ2-7; 7 nucleotides line up with TRBD2. The CDR3 consists of 17 residues. From germline, CDR1 is MDHEN and CDR2 SYDVKM. J was trimmed by 3 bases and V by 0 bases; bases with no gene match: 11. For the CDR3, the DNA is TGTGCCAGCAGTTTATGGCGAGCGGGGAACCAGGTCTACGAGCAGTACTTC. Translating it yields CASSLWRAGNQVYEQYF.

This chain connects TRBV5-1 to TRBJ2-3; 7 bases align to TRBD1. Germline assignment: CDR1 SGHRS and CDR2 YFSETQ. The CDR3 sequence is 14 residues long. Trimming at V came to 4 bases and at J to 4 bases, leaving 6 bases not matched to a gene. This CDR3 reads CASSPRQGADTQYF. DNA of the CDR3: TGCGCCAGCAGCCCTCGACAGGGCGCAGATACGCAGTATTTT.

The chain is built from TRBV19 and TRBJ1-6; D uncertain. The germline CDR1 and CDR2 sequences are LNHDA and SQIVND (reference sequence). The V end was cut by 0 bases, the J end by 7 bases, with 10 bases between. The CDR3 has 15 residues. CDR3 DNA sequence: TGTGCCAGTAGTATAGATCCGGGAATAAATTCACCCCTCCACTTT. This codes for CASSIDPGINSPLHF.

This chain links TRBV5-5 with TRBJ1-5, with D perhaps matching TRBD1 (6 bases). From germline, CDR1 is SGHKS and CDR2 YYEKEE (reference sequence). This CDR3 contains 15 residues. Trimming removed 4 bases from V and 2 bases from J, with 13 bases in between. For the CDR3, the DNA is TGTGCCAGCAGCCAGGGGTACAGGGGCAATCAGCCCCAGCATTTT. Amino acid sequence: CASSQGYRGNQPQHF. Together with reference TRBV5-5 and TRBJ1-5, the CDR3 gives the full variable domain: DAGVTQSPTHLIKTRGQQVTLRCSPISGHKSVSWYQQVLGQGPQFIFQYYEKEERGRGNFPDRFSARQFPNYSSELNVNALLLGDSALYLCASSQGYRGNQPQHFGDGTRLSIL.

The V gene is TRBV6-5, the J gene TRBJ1-5, with no clear D. In germline, CDR1 is MNHEY, CDR2 SVGAGI. The ends were cut back, 2 bases at V and 5 bases at J, with 7 bases in the middle. CDR3 length: 13 amino acids. The CDR3 DNA follows: TGTGCCAGCAGTTACCTCGGAGATCAGCCCCAGCATTTT. As protein: CASSYLGDQPQHF.

The gene calls are TRBV11-2 and TRBJ2-5; 12 positions match TRBD2. The CDR3 spans 18 residues. The V gene end was trimmed by 0 bases and the J gene end by 4 bases; junction bases not matched to a gene: 9. The germline gives CDR1 SGHAT, CDR2 FQNNGV. CDR3 DNA: TGTGCCAGCAGCTTAGATTGGCTAGCGGGGGGGTGGGGAGAGACCCAGTACTTC. Translation gives CASSLDWLAGGWGETQYF.

The chain recombines TRBV4-1 with TRBJ2-3, with 8 bases identical to TRBD2. CDR3 length: 14 residues. CDR1 MGHRA and CDR2 YSYEKL come from the germline V gene. Germline trimming cut 5 bases from V and 4 bases from J; bases unmatched to any gene: 5. CDR3 in amino acids: CASSCNSGADTQYF. CDR3 coding DNA: TGCGCCAGCAGCTGCAATAGCGGGGCAGATACGCAGTATTTT.

This clone has a single count. J is TRBJ1-3 and V is TRBV7-8; 10 bases are shared with TRBD1. Germline V CDR1 and CDR2: SGHVS, FQNEAQ. CDR3 length: 15 residues. Losses at the gene ends were 4 bases for V and 7 bases for J; bases not matched to a gene: 7. The CDR3 here is CASSSPGQGWNTIYF. In nucleotides, the CDR3 is TGTGCCAGCAGCTCACCGGGACAGGGGTGGAACACCATATATTTT.

This chain connects TRBV6-6 to TRBJ2-5; 10 bases fit TRBD2. This CDR3 is built from 15 residues. CDR1 is MNHNY, CDR2 SVGAGI, per germline (reference sequence). The V segment lost 6 bases and the J segment 4 bases; nucleotides outside the gene matches: 8. The CDR3 DNA sequence: TGTGCCAGCAGCTACCTGAGCGGGAGGGTAGAGACCCAGTACTTC. Translating it yields CASSYLSGRVETQYF.

The chain couples TRBV6-1 to TRBJ2-1; D is ambiguous. The V gene lost 5 bases and the J gene lost 12 bases, with 17 bases spanning the gap. CDR3 length: 13 residues. Germline CDR1 is MNHNS and CDR2 is SASEGT. The CDR3 DNA follows: TGTGCCAGCAGTTTGTCCGAGATTATCGGGCAGTTCTTC. Translating gives CASSLSEIIGQFF.

The chain couples TRBV5-1 to TRBJ1-3; D may be TRBD1 (6 bases). The CDR3 has 16 amino acids. Trimming removed 3 bases at V and 0 bases at J, with 13 bases between. CDR1 is SGHRS and CDR2 is YFSETQ in the germline V gene. CDR3 sequence reads: CASSSLGTLSGNTIYF. CDR3 bases: TGCGCCAGCAGCTCCCTGGGGACACTCTCTGGAAACACCATATATTTT.

The gene calls are TRBV29-1 and TRBJ1-5; 8 positions match TRBD1. The CDR3 is made up of 15 amino acids. Germline loops: CDR1 SQVTM, CDR2 ANQGSEA. Trimming cost V 4 bases and J 2 bases; bases outside gene matches: 7. The CDR3 here is CSVVGQGQGNQPQHF. The CDR3 DNA reads as TGCAGCGTTGTAGGACAGGGCCAGGGCAATCAGCCCCAGCATTTT.

The CDR3 DNA follows: TGTGCCTGGAGCGGCGGCCTCAATGAAAAACTGTTTTTT. It translates to CAWSGGLNEKLFF. The chain joins TRBV30 to TRBJ1-4; D gene uncertain. CDR3 length equals 13 residues. Germline CDR1 reads GTSNPN; CDR2 reads SVGIG (reference sequence). V lost 3 bases to trimming and J lost 5 bases, with 10 bases between them. Complete variable domain (other parts from reference TRBV30 and TRBJ1-4): SQTIHQWPATLVQPVGSPLSLECTVEGTSNPNLYWYRQAAGRGLQLLFYSVGIGQISSEVPQNLSASRPQDRQFILSSKKLLLSDSGFYLCAWSGGLNEKLFFGSGTQLSVL.

The CDR3 protein is CASGRDRDGYTF. As DNA, the CDR3 is TGTGCCAGTGGGAGGGACAGGGATGGCTACACCTTC. The genes are TRBV19 and TRBJ1-2, with 9 bases matching TRBD1. The CDR3 runs 12 residues. J gave up 6 bases and V 8 bases, and 4 bases lay outside the gene matches. Per the germline V gene, CDR1 is LNHDA and CDR2 is SQIVND (reference sequence). The full variable domain, rest sourced from reference TRBV19 and TRBJ1-2, is DGGITQSPKYLFRKEGQNVTLSCEQNLNHDAMYWYRQDPGQGLRLIYYSQIVNDFQKGDIAEGYSVSREKKESFPLTVTSAQKNPTAFYLCASGRDRDGYTFGSGTRLTVV.

The rearrangement joins TRBV10-3 to TRBJ2-3; D might be TRBD1 (6 bases). The CDR3 extends over 15 amino acids. The germline V gene has CDR1 ENHRY and CDR2 SYGVKD. The V gene lost 2 bases and the J gene lost 4 bases, with 13 bases spanning the gap. CDR3 sequence (DNA): TGTGCCATCAGTGAGGGACAGCCTTCCGCAGATACGCAGTATTTT. Translation: CAISEGQPSADTQYF.

The chain has TRBV2 and TRBJ1-5; 10 nucleotides line up with TRBD1. The CDR3 consists of 16 residues. V shed 5 bases, J shed 1 base, and the junction held 5 bases outside the gene matches. The V gene's germline CDR1 is SNHLY and CDR2 FYNNEI. CDR3 region: CASSSTGGRSNQPQHF. In DNA, the CDR3 is TGTGCCAGCAGTTCGACAGGGGGCAGGAGCAATCAGCCCCAGCATTTT.

The gene calls are TRBV16 and TRBJ1-6, with D maybe TRBD1 (5 bases). Looked up from germline, CDR1 is KGHSY and CDR2 is FQNENV. V gave up 0 bases and J gave up 8 bases, with 8 bases separating them. The CDR3 is 14 amino acids. The CDR3 region is CASSQSAGDSPLHF. The CDR3 region has the DNA TGTGCCAGCAGCCAATCGGCGGGGGATTCACCCCTCCACTTT.

CDR3 DNA sequence: TGTGCCAGCAGCTTGGTCGCGGGGCCCACAGATACGCAGTATTTT. The encoded protein is CASSLVAGPTDTQYF. V usage is TRBV5-4 and J usage is TRBJ2-3; D possibly corresponds to TRBD2 (6 bases). Germline CDR1 SGHNT, CDR2 YYREEE (reference sequence). This CDR3 has 15 amino acids. V gave up 0 bases and J gave up 2 bases, with 10 bases separating them.

The V and J genes are TRBV5-1 and TRBJ2-7, with a weak D call TRBD2 (6 bases). From germline, CDR1 is SGHRS and CDR2 YFSETQ. The CDR3 length is 14 residues. V lost 3 bases and J 3 bases, leaving 13 bases between the germline ends. The CDR3 region is CASSSGPGGYEQYF. CDR3 in DNA: TGCGCCAGCAGCTCCGGCCCCGGGGGCTACGAGCAGTACTTC.

V and J are TRBV18 and TRBJ1-1; D possibly corresponds to TRBD1 (5 bases). The V and J ends lost 4 bases and 1 base respectively, with 7 bases between them. The V gene's germline CDR1 is KGHSH and CDR2 LQKENI. CDR3 size: 13 residues. The CDR3 DNA follows: TGTGCCAGCTCACTACAGGAGAACACTGAAGCTTTCTTT. This codes for CASSLQENTEAFF.

The rearrangement links TRBV5-1 to TRBJ1-6, with 7 bases lining up with TRBD1. V lost 5 bases, J lost 5 bases, and 10 bases stayed unmatched. CDR1 SGHRS and CDR2 YFSETQ come from the germline V gene. The CDR3 extends over 16 amino acids. The CDR3 spells CASSSTGDYHNSPLHF. DNA of the CDR3: TGCGCCAGCAGTTCTACAGGGGATTACCATAATTCACCCCTCCACTTT.